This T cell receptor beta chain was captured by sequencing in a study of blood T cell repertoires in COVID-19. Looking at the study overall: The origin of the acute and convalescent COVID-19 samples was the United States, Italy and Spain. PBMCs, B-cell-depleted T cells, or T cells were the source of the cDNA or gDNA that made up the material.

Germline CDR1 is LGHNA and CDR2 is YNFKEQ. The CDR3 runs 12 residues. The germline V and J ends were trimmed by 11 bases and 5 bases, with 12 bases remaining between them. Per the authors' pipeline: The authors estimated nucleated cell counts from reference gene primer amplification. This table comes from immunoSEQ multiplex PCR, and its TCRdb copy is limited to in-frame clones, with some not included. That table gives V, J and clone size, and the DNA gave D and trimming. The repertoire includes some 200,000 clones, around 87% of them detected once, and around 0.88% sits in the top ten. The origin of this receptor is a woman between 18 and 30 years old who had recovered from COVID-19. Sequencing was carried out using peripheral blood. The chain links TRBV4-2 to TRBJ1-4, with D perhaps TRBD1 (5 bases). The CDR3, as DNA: TGTGCCGGTAGAAAGGGGAATGAAAAACTGTTTTTT. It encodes CAGRKGNEKLFF.